The 26 T cell receptor beta chains reported below all come from one sample, sequenced in a study of T cell clonotyping in hematopoietic cell transplantation. Generated by immunoSEQ multiplex PCR, the TCRdb table keeps only in-frame clones and is missing some. In the table there are 65,000 to 80,000 clones, less than 96% of which are singletons. Regarding time point: recipient sample about 28 days before transplant, after cytoreduction. The source material was peripheral blood mononuclear cells, sampled before stem cell transplant. The receptors were gathered from a woman in her 50s with acute myeloid leukemia. Some clones in this sample may be carry-over from other donors' samples.

The rearrangement joins TRBV5-1 to TRBJ2-1; 7 nucleotides align to TRBD2. The CDR3 spans 11 residues. V shed 7 bases, J shed 8 bases, and the junction held 3 bases outside the gene matches. Per the germline V gene, CDR1 is SGHRS and CDR2 is YFSETQ. The CDR3 nucleotides are TGCGCCAGCGAGGGGAGGGATGAGCAGTTCTTC. Amino acid sequence: CASEGRDEQFF.

The chain carries TRBV18 and TRBJ1-2, with a tentative D call TRBD1 (6 bases). This CDR3 is 13 amino acids long. The V and J ends lost 4 bases and 3 bases respectively, with 9 bases between them. Germline V gene lookup returns CDR1 KGHSH and CDR2 LQKENI. In DNA, the CDR3 is TGTGCCAGCTCACTCAGGACAGACTATGGCTACACCTTC. It translates to CASSLRTDYGYTF.

V is TRBV28 and J is TRBJ2-7, with a tentative D call TRBD1 (6 bases). The V gene lost 5 bases and the J gene lost 0 bases, with 17 bases spanning the gap. CDR3 length equals 16 residues. Germline-derived CDR1 and CDR2 are MDHEN and SYDVKM. As DNA, the CDR3 is TGTGCCAGCAGTAACAACAGGGTAAAACTCTCCTACGAGCAGTACTTC. Its translation: CASSNNRVKLSYEQYF.

The chain combines TRBV5-1 with TRBJ1-2; D possibly corresponds to TRBD1 (6 bases). Per germline, CDR1 SGHRS and CDR2 YFSETQ. The length of the CDR3 is 13 residues. The V gene lost 5 bases and the J gene lost 6 bases, with 14 bases spanning the gap. CDR3: CASSKGGFDGYTF. In DNA, the CDR3 is TGCGCCAGCAGTAAAGGGGGTTTTGATGGCTACACCTTC.

This chain uses TRBV5-4 with TRBJ2-1, with TRBD2 matching over 14 bases. This CDR3 region has 16 residues. The trim removed 4 bases at V and 5 bases at J, leaving 5 bases unmatched. Germline CDR1 reads SGHNT; CDR2 reads YYREEE (reference sequence). This CDR3 is CASSPTSGGVNNEQFF. The CDR3 DNA follows: TGTGCCAGCAGCCCGACTAGCGGGGGGGTTAACAATGAGCAGTTCTTC.

This sequence joins TRBV7-9 and TRBJ2-7, with TRBD2 identical over 13 bases. Looked up from germline, CDR1 is SEHNR and CDR2 is FQNEAQ (reference sequence). With 5 bases clipped from V and 3 bases from J, the junction kept 7 bases outside the gene matches. CDR3 length: 16 residues. CDR3 residues: CASSPGTSGNSYEQYF. CDR3 DNA sequence: TGTGCCAGCAGCCCAGGGACTAGCGGGAATAGCTACGAGCAGTACTTC.

The chain employs TRBV2 and TRBJ2-3, with D uncertain. The germline V and J ends were trimmed by 3 bases and 6 bases, with 13 bases remaining between them. In germline, CDR1 is SNHLY, CDR2 FYNNEI. The CDR3 spans 14 residues. The CDR3 loop is CASSDIFPGDTQYF. The CDR3 coding sequence is TGTGCCAGCAGTGATATTTTTCCTGGGGATACGCAGTATTTT.

V and J are TRBV5-1 and TRBJ1-4; D call uncertain. Germline V CDR1 and CDR2: SGHRS, YFSETQ. The CDR3 is 15 amino acids. Trimming stripped 0 bases from V and 3 bases from J, with 9 bases between. CDR3 amino acids: CASSLGSGSNEKLFF. The CDR3 DNA sequence: TGCGCCAGCAGCTTGGGGTCTGGCTCTAATGAAAAACTGTTTTTT. Based on the CDR3 plus reference TRBV5-1 and TRBJ1-4, the full variable domain is KAGVTQTPRYLIKTRGQQVTLSCSPISGHRSVSWYQQTPGQGLQFLFEYFSETQRNKGNFPGRFSGRQFSNSRSEMNVSTLELGDSALYLCASSLGSGSNEKLFFGSGTQLSVL.

This clone was found once. J is TRBJ2-2 and V is TRBV6-5; a possible D gene is TRBD2 (6 bases). V was pared by 10 bases and J by 2 bases, with 14 bases between. Germline CDR1 is MNHEY and CDR2 is SVGAGI. This CDR3 spans 14 amino acids. The DNA for the CDR3 is TGTGCCACTAAGTGGGGGGAAAACACCGGGGAGCTGTTTTTT. It translates to CATKWGENTGELFF.

The V call is TRBV18, the J call TRBJ1-6, with D perhaps matching TRBD1 (6 bases). Trimming took 6 bases from V and 6 from J, leaving 18 bases between them. The germline V gene encodes CDR1 KGHSH and CDR2 LQKENI. The CDR3 is made up of 16 amino acids. CDR3 sequence reads: CASSKNPDRTNSPLHF. The CDR3 bases are TGTGCCAGCTCCAAAAACCCGGACAGAACTAATTCACCCCTCCACTTT.

In DNA, the CDR3 is TGTGCCAGCAGGCTCGCGGCCGCTGGAAACACCATATATTTT. Translating gives CASRLAAAGNTIYF. The rearrangement joins TRBV7-2 to TRBJ1-3; D gene unclear. Trimming shortened V by 6 bases and J by 2 bases, and 11 bases separated the two germline ends. The CDR3 spans 14 residues. Germline CDR1 reads SGHTA; CDR2 reads FQGNSA.

The rearrangement joins TRBV19 to TRBJ1-4; 8 nucleotides align to TRBD1. Per germline, CDR1 LNHDA and CDR2 SQIVND (reference sequence). With V trimmed by 5 bases and J by 0 bases, 2 bases remained unmatched. There are 15 residues in the CDR3. The DNA for the CDR3 is TGTGCCAGTAGTGGGACAGGCTCAACTAATGAAAAACTGTTTTTT. Translated, it gives CASSGTGSTNEKLFF.

This chain uses TRBV6-5 with TRBJ2-5; 7 bases are shared with TRBD1. V trimming: 0 bases; J trimming: 2 bases; junction bases outside the gene matches: 3. Germline V gene lookup returns CDR1 MNHEY and CDR2 SVGAGI. This CDR3 is 15 amino acids long. In DNA, the CDR3 is TGTGCCAGCAGTTACTCGATGGGACAGCAAGAGACCCAGTACTTC. It specifies CASSYSMGQQETQYF.

The gene calls are TRBV10-1 and TRBJ1-5; possible D gene TRBD1, 6 bases. The CDR3 spans 17 residues. Trimming pared 4 bases from V and 3 bases from J, leaving 19 bases between. Germline loops: CDR1 WNHNN, CDR2 SYGVQD (reference sequence). CDR3 residues: CASSAGGGALDNQPQHF. In DNA form, the CDR3 reads TGCGCCAGCAGTGCGGGGGGGGGCGCCTTGGACAATCAGCCCCAGCATTTT.

The rearrangement joins TRBV7-2 to TRBJ1-6; D remains ambiguous. The CDR3 totals 11 residues. V lost 1 base and J lost 14, with 6 bases in between. The V gene's germline CDR1 is SGHTA and CDR2 FQGNSA. Here the CDR3 DNA reads TGTGCCAGCAGCTTAGGGGTTTCCCTCCACTTT. Its translation is CASSLGVSLHF.

CDR3 sequence (DNA): TGTGCCAGCAGCGTATCCCCGATTAAGACTAATGAAAAACTGTTTTTT. It translates to CASSVSPIKTNEKLFF. V is TRBV9 and J is TRBJ1-4; D gene uncertain. Between the trimmed V and J ends, which lost 1 base and 2 bases, there was a span of 12 bases. Germline loops: CDR1 SGDLS, CDR2 YYNGEE. This CDR3 spans 16 amino acids. Combining the CDR3 with reference TRBV9 and TRBJ1-4 gives the whole variable domain DSGVTQTPKHLITATGQRVTLRCSPRSGDLSVYWYQQSLDQGLQFLIQYYNGEERAKGNILERFSAQQFPDLHSELNLSSLELGDSALYFCASSVSPIKTNEKLFFGSGTQLSVL.

The chain uses TRBV5-6 and TRBJ2-2, with TRBD1 identical over 9 bases. V shed 4 bases, J shed 1 base, and the junction held 5 bases outside the gene matches. The CDR3 has 16 residues. Looked up from germline, CDR1 is SGHDT and CDR2 is YYEEEE. The CDR3 region has the DNA TGTGCCAGCAGCGACCCGGGACAGGGGAACACCGGGGAGCTGTTTTTT. Translation gives CASSDPGQGNTGELFF.

This chain uses TRBV5-6 with TRBJ2-7; D remains ambiguous. Per germline, CDR1 SGHDT and CDR2 YYEEEE. CDR3 length equals 11 residues. V was pared by 1 base and J by 4 bases, with 3 bases between. This CDR3 is CASSLTYEQYF. CDR3 coding DNA: TGTGCCAGCAGCTTGACTTACGAGCAGTACTTC.

The chain has TRBV5-1 and TRBJ2-5; TRBD1 or TRBD2 may be the D gene (5 bases each). The ends were cut back, 4 bases at V and 0 bases at J, with 13 bases in the middle. The CDR3 covers 15 residues. From germline, CDR1 is SGHRS and CDR2 YFSETQ. Here the CDR3 reads CASSPHQGDQETQYF. The DNA for the CDR3 is TGCGCCAGCAGCCCCCATCAGGGAGACCAAGAGACCCAGTACTTC.

The chain employs TRBV19 and TRBJ2-6; D is undetermined. The CDR3 covers 13 residues. Germline V CDR1 and CDR2: LNHDA, SQIVND (reference sequence). V dropped 8 bases and J dropped 0 bases, with 5 bases sitting between them. CDR3 bases: TGTGCCAGTCGTCTCTCTGGGGCCAACGTCCTGACTTTC. Translating gives CASRLSGANVLTF.

This chain joins TRBV27 and TRBJ1-6; 9 bases fit TRBD1. The V and J ends lost 7 bases and 6 bases, in that order; junction bases with no gene match: 7. In germline, CDR1 is MNHEY, CDR2 SMNVEV (reference sequence). The CDR3 consists of 15 residues. CDR3 residues: CASNRQGGINSPLHF. The DNA of the CDR3 is TGTGCCAGCAACCGACAGGGGGGCATTAATTCACCCCTCCACTTT.

This clone showed up just a few times. The chain has TRBV7-2 and TRBJ2-7; D possibly corresponds to TRBD1 (6 bases). Trimming pared 5 bases from V and 0 bases from J, leaving 14 bases between. The CDR3 runs to 15 residues. CDR1 and CDR2 (germline): SGHTA, FQGNSA. CDR3 nucleotides: TGTGCCAGCAGCCCCGGACAGTGGAGCTCCTACGAGCAGTACTTC. Its translation: CASSPGQWSSYEQYF.

This sequence joins TRBV25-1 and TRBJ1-2; 10 bases match TRBD1. The CDR3 extends over 16 amino acids. With V trimmed by 4 bases and J by 7 bases, 12 bases remained unmatched. Germline assignment: CDR1 MGHDK and CDR2 SYGVNS. Here the CDR3 reads CASSGGQGEILGGYTF. The CDR3 region has the DNA TGTGCCAGCAGTGGCGGACAGGGGGAAATTCTGGGTGGCTACACCTTC.

This clone was observed once. The chain has TRBV7-3 and TRBJ2-2; 11 bases line up with TRBD2. V gave up 3 bases and J gave up 3 bases; unmatched junction bases: 3. CDR1 and CDR2 from the germline V gene are SGHTA and FQGTGA. This CDR3 is built from 16 residues. The CDR3 region has the DNA TGTGCCAGCAGCTTTTCTAGCGGGGGGTACACCGGGGAGCTGTTTTTT. This gives the protein CASSFSSGGYTGELFF.

The V and J genes are TRBV29-1 and TRBJ2-7, with unresolved D. Trimming pared 4 bases from V and 0 bases from J, leaving 10 bases between. The CDR3 sequence is 13 residues long. Germline CDR1 is SQVTM and CDR2 is ANQGSEA. CDR3 loop: CSVVVTPSYEQYF. In DNA, the CDR3 is TGCAGCGTTGTGGTGACACCCTCCTACGAGCAGTACTTC.

This sequence joins TRBV5-6 and TRBJ2-1; tentative D call: TRBD2 (6 bases). Between the trimmed V and J ends, which lost 0 bases and 4 bases, there was a span of 14 bases. The length of the CDR3 is 16 residues. In germline, CDR1 is SGHDT, CDR2 YYEEEE. The CDR3 loop is CASSLDFSGLYNEQFF. For the CDR3, the DNA is TGTGCCAGCAGCTTGGACTTTAGCGGACTTTACAATGAGCAGTTCTTC.